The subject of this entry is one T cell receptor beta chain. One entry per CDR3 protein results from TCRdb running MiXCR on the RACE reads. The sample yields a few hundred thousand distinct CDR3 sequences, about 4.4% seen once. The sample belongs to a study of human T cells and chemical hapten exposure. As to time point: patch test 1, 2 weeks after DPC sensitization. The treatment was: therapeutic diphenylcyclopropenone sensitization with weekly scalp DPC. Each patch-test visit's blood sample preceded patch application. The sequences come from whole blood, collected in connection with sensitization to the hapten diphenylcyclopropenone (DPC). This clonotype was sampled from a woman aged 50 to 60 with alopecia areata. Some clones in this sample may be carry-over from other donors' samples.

The CDR3 is CASTREETQYF. Here the CDR3 DNA reads TGTGCCAGCACCAGGGAAGAGACCCAGTACTTC. This chain links TRBV28 with TRBJ2-5; D perhaps matches TRBD1 (5 bases). Trimming left V 7 bases short and J 3 bases short, with 6 bases between. Germline assignment: CDR1 MDHEN and CDR2 SYDVKM. This CDR3 is 11 amino acids long.